This T cell receptor beta chain derives from a study of T cells in localized non-small cell lung cancer. Generated by immunoSEQ multiplex PCR, the TCRdb table keeps only in-frame clones and is missing some. The table includes 35,000 to 40,000 clones, 88% detected once. V gave up 2 bases and J gave up 7 bases, with 16 bases separating them. CDR1 is SGDLS and CDR2 is YYNGEE in the germline V gene. The length of the CDR3 is 15 residues. Comment on this clone: As yet, its antigen is unknown.

Study-wide results and caveats: Adjacent lung was found to contain a median roughly 50 of the top 100 tumor clones.

V gene TRBV9 combines with J gene TRBJ2-1, with D unclear. Sequences were derived from peripheral blood, sampled before any cancer treatment. This TCR came from a woman aged 40-69 years with stage I lung adenocarcinoma. The DNA of the CDR3 is TGTGCCAGCAGCGTGGCCGGACCTGGAAGGAATGAGCAGTTCTTC. As protein: CASSVAGPGRNEQFF.